This T cell receptor (beta chain) derives from a study of graft-versus-host responses after intestinal transplantation. Overall study context: Each transplant was multivisceral, liver-intestinal, or isolated intestinal. Notes on the study in general: GvH clones occurred in recipient marrow; some first appeared in ileum or blood.

This clone was observed a single time. Its antigen is unidentified. Profiling relied on immunoSEQ multiplex PCR, and the TCRdb table lists in-frame clones only, not all of them. The sample has about 120,000 clones, approximately 90% seen once. Looked up from germline, CDR1 is SNHLY and CDR2 is FYNNEI. V lost 10 bases and J lost 2, with 11 bases in between. The CDR3 totals 12 residues. The source is a human donor who received an intestinal transplant. The sequenced sample was unstimulated CD4+ T cells sorted from spleen or lymph node cells, obtained before intestinal transplant. V usage is TRBV2 and J usage is TRBJ1-2, with TRBD1 as a possible D gene (6 bases). The chain's CDR3 is CAIQGVNYGYTF. The CDR3 nucleotides read TGTGCCATACAGGGAGTCAACTATGGCTACACCTTC.